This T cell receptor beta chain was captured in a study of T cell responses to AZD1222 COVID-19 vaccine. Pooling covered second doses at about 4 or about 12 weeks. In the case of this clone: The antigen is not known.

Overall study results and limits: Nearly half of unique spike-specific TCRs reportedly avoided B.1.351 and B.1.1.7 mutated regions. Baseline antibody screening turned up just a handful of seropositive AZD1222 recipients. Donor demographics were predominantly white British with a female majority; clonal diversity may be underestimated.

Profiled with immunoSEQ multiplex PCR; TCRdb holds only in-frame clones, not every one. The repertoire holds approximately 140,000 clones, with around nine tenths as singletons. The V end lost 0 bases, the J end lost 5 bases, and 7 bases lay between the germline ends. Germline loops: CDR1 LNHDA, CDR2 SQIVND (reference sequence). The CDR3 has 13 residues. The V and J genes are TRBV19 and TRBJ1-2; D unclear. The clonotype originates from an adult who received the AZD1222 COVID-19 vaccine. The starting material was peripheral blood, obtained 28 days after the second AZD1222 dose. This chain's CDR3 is CASSIDPRYGYTF. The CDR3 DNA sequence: TGTGCCAGTAGTATAGACCCTCGTTATGGCTACACCTTC.